This section outlines one T cell receptor beta chain sequence together with its context. Assignments of participants to cohorts depended upon their own reported clinical history. This entry is derived from a study of blood T cell repertoires in COVID-19. The overall study: There were acute and convalescent COVID-19 samples, and they came from the United States, Italy and Spain.

Germline V gene sequence: CDR1 MDHEN, CDR2 SYDVKM. V lost 1 base to trimming and J lost 4 bases, with 10 bases between them. This CDR3 comprises 14 residues. Profiled with immunoSEQ multiplex PCR; TCRdb holds only in-frame clones, not every one. Of 330,000 or so clones listed, about 92% were seen once; the top ten hold less than 20%. The source of this sequence is a woman aged 25-40 years who had recovered from COVID-19. Sequences were obtained from PBMCs or T cells enriched from blood (not recorded which). V gene TRBV28 combines with J gene TRBJ1-1; D gene uncertain. The CDR3 region is CASSLSLSPTEAFF. The DNA of the CDR3 is TGTGCCAGCAGTTTATCCCTATCTCCCACTGAAGCTTTCTTT.